This T cell receptor beta chain was sequenced in a study of immune evolution from preneoplasia to lung adenocarcinoma. Study findings and constraints: Clonality was highest in normal lung, lower in later-stage lesions apparently.

This clone has a handful of counts. Its specificity is unknown. Germline V gene data show CDR1 as MNHEY and CDR2 as SVGAGI. The CDR3 loop spans 15 amino acids. J lost 5 bases, V lost 7 bases, and 12 bases had no gene match. Libraries were prepared by immunoSEQ multiplex PCR; TCRdb keeps only in-frame clonotypes and omits some of them. This sample has 6,500 to 9,000 clones, with 70% to 90% found just once. This chain joins TRBV6-5 and TRBJ2-3; 7 bases are shared with TRBD2. The specimen was FFPE adjacent normal lung tissue. The TCR was taken from a person between 70 and 80 years old with lung adenocarcinoma. The CDR3 DNA is TGTGCCAGCAAACCTATCGCTGGGGGGGTAGATACGCAGTATTTT. Translation: CASKPIAGGVDTQYF.